These T cell receptor beta chains were read from a single sample in a study of blood T cell repertoires in COVID-19. Generated by immunoSEQ multiplex PCR, the TCRdb table keeps only in-frame clones and is missing some. The data show just under 250,000 clones, with approximately 83% seen just once and about 3% held by the top ten. Input material: peripheral blood. The receptors originated from a woman in her twenties or thirties who had recovered from COVID-19. Both conserved end residues are trimmed from each CDR3.

11	TRBV5-1	TRBJ1-2	ASSLDEGYGYT
13	TRBV13	TRBJ1-3	ASSFTGGAGNTIY
12	TRBV7-2	TRBJ1-1	ASSHGQINTEAF
13	TRBV7-7	TRBJ2-5	ASSLEWGVGETQY
13	TRBV3-1/TRBV3-2	TRBJ1-6	ASSQVGQGNSPLH
10	TRBV6-1	TRBJ1-5	ASSEDYQPQH
14	TRBV9	TRBJ2-3	ASSGFRTSSTDTQY
12	TRBV30	TRBJ1-5	AWSRGREVQPQH
15	TRBV30	TRBJ1-6	AWSGGQAPSDNSPLH
8	TRBV20-1	TRBJ2-1	SARIGEQF
13	TRBV5-1	TRBJ1-6	ASSSQGSTQSPLH